This TCR beta chain was observed in a study of blood T cell repertoires in COVID-19. At the level of the study: The samples span acute and convalescent COVID-19 from the United States, Italy and Spain.

The Seattle patients joined while their infection was active and were tracked longitudinally afterward. The CDR3 runs to 14 residues. The germline V and J ends were trimmed by 1 base and 3 bases, with 11 bases remaining between them. Germline V gene sequence: CDR1 SGHRS, CDR2 YFSETQ. As handled by the study authors: Estimation of nucleated cell counts relied on the amplification of reference gene primers. Produced via immunoSEQ multiplex PCR; TCRdb's table is partial and in-frame only. From that table come the V and J calls and clone size; the DNA was used to work out D and trimming. Among 150,000 to 200,000 clones listed, 65% to 90% were seen once.

The receptor's source is a woman in her thirties or forties with COVID-19, enrolled during active disease. This chain connects TRBV5-1 to TRBJ2-7; D remains ambiguous. Specimen: peripheral blood. The CDR3 DNA reads as TGCGCCAGCAGCTTGCACACCTCAATCTACGAGCAGTACTTC. It is translated as CASSLHTSIYEQYF.